Detailed here is one T cell receptor beta chain. Per the study methods: Reference gene primer amplification gave nucleated cell count estimates. Only in-frame clones appear in the TCRdb table, and some are missing; sequencing was by immunoSEQ multiplex PCR. That table supplies the V and J calls and clone size; D and trimming were determined from the DNA. This table has about 99,000 clones, about 83% appearing once. Germline-derived CDR1 and CDR2 are MDHEN and SYDVKM. The CDR3 consists of 15 residues. V dropped 2 bases and J dropped 5 bases, with 15 bases sitting between them. These data originate in a study of blood T cell repertoires in COVID-19. Study-level information: COVID-19 samples from acute and convalescent phases originated in the United States, Italy and Spain. PBMCs, B-cell-depleted T cells, or T cells provided the cDNA or gDNA that made up the material.

Source material: peripheral blood. The chain employs TRBV28 and TRBJ2-5, with a tentative D call TRBD2 (7 bases). The TCR originated in a man aged 65-85 years with active or convalescent COVID-19. CDR3 coding DNA: TGTGCCAGCAGTTTACGGGGGGCGCGTAGGGAGACCCAGTACTTC. Its translation is CASSLRGARRETQYF.